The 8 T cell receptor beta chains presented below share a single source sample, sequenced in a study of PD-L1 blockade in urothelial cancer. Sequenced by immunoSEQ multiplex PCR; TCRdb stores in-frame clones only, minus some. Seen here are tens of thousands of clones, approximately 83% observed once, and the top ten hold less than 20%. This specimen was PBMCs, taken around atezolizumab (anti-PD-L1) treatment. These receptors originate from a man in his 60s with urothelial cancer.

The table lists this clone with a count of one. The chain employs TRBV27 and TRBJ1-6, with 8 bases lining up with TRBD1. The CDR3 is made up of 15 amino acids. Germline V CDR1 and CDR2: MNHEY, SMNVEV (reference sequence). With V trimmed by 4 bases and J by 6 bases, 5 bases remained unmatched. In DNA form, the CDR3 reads TGTGCCAGCAGTTCCCAGGGGGCGGGTAATTCACCCCTCCACTTT. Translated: CASSSQGAGNSPLHF.

The CDR3 protein is CASSQTGTGGETQYF. The DNA of the CDR3 is TGTGCCAGCAGCCAGACGGGGACAGGGGGGGAGACCCAGTACTTC. V is TRBV7-3 and J is TRBJ2-5; 11 bases line up with TRBD1. The CDR3 sequence is 15 residues long. Germline assignment: CDR1 SGHTA and CDR2 FQGTGA. The V and J ends lost 5 bases and 5 bases, in that order; junction bases with no gene match: 7.

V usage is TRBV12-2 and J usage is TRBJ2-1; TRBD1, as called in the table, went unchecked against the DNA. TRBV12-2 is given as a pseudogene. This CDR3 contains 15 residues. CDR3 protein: CASRLGQGANNEQFF. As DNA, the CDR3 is TGTGCAAGTCGCTTAGGGCAGGGGGCCAACAATGAGCAGTTCTTC.

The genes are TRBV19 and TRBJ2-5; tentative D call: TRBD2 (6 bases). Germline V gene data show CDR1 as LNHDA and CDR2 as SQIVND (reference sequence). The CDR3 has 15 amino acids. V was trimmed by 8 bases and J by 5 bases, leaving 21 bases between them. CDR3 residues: CASGIGGEVAETQYF. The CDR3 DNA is TGTGCCAGTGGGATAGGCGGGGAAGTTGCGGAGACCCAGTACTTC.

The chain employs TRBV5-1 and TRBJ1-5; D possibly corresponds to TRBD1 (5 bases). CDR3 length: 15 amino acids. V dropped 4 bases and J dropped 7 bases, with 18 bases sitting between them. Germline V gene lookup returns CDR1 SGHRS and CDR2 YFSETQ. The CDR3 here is CASSRTGDAGQPQHF. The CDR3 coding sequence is TGCGCCAGCAGCCGGACGGGGGACGCCGGGCAGCCCCAGCATTTT.

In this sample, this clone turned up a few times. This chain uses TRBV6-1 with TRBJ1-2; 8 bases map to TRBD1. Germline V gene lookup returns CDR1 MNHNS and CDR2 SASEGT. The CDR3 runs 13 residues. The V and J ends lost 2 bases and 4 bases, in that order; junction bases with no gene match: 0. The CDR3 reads CASSEQGAYGYTF. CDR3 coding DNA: TGTGCCAGCAGTGAACAGGGGGCCTATGGCTACACCTTC.

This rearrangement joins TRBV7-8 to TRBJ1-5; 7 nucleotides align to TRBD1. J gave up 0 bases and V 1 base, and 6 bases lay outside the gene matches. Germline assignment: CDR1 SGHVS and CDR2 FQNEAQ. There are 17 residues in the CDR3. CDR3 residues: CASSLDGGGYSNQPQHF. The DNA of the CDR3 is TGTGCCAGCAGCTTAGACGGAGGGGGCTATAGCAATCAGCCCCAGCATTTT. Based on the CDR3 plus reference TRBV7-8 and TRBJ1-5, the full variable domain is GAGVSQSPRYKVAKRGQDVALRCDPISGHVSLFWYQQALGQGPEFLTYFQNEAQLDKSGLPSDRFFAERPEGSVSTLKIQRTQQEDSAVYLCASSLDGGGYSNQPQHFGDGTRLSIL.

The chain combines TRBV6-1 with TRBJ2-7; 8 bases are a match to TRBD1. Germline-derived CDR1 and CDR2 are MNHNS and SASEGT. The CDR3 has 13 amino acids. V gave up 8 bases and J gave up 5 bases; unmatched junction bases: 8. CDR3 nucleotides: TGTGCCAGCGGGTATTTGACAGGGGACGAGCAGTACTTC. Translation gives CASGYLTGDEQYF.